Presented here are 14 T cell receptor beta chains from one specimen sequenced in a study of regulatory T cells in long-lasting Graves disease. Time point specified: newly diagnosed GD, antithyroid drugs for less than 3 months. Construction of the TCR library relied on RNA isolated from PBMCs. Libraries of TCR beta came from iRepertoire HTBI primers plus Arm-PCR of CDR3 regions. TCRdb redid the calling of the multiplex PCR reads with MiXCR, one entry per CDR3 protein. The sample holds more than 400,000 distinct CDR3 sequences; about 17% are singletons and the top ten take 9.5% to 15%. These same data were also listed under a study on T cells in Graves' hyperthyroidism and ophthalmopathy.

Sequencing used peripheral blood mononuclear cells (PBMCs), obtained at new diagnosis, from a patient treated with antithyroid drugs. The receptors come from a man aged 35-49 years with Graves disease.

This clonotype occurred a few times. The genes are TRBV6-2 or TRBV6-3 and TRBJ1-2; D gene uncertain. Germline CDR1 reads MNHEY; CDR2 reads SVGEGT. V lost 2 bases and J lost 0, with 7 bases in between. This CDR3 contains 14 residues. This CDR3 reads CASSYEGTNYGYTF. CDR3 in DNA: TGTGCCAGCAGTTACGAAGGGACTAACTATGGCTACACCTTC.

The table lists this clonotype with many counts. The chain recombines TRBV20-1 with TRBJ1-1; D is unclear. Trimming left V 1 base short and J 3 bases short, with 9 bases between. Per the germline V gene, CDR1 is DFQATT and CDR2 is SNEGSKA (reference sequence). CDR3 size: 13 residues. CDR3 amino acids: CSARAGWDTEAFF. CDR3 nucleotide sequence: TGCAGTGCTAGAGCCGGGTGGGACACTGAAGCTTTCTTT.

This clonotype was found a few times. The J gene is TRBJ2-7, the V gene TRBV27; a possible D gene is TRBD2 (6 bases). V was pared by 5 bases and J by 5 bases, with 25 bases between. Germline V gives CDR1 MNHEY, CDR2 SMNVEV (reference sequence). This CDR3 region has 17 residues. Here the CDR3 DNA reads TGTGCCAGCAGTGCCCCCCGTGGCTTGTGGGGAGGTGACGAGCAGTACTTC. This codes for CASSAPRGLWGGDEQYF.

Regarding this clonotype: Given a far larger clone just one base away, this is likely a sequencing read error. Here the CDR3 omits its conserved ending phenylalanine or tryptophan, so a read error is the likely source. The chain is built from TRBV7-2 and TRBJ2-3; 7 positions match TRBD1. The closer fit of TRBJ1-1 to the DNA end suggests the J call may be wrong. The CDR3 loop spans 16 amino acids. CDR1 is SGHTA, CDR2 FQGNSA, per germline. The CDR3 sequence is CASSSVWWIDRAEAFL. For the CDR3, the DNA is TGTGCCAGCAGCTCAGTTTGGTGGATAGACAGGGCTGAAGCTTTCCTT.

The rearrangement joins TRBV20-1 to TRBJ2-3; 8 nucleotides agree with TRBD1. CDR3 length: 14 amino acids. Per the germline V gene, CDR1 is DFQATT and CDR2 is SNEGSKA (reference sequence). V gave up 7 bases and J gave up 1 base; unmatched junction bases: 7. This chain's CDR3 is CSVRQGMGTDTQYF. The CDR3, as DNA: TGCAGTGTTCGACAGGGGATGGGCACAGATACGCAGTATTTT.

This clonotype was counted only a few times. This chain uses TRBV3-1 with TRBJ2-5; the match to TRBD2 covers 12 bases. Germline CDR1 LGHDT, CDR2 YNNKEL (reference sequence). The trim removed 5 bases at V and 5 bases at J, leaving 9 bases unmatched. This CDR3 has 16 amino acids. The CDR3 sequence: CASSAVGLAGPETQYF. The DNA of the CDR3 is TGTGCCAGCAGCGCCGTGGGACTAGCGGGTCCGGAGACCCAGTACTTC.

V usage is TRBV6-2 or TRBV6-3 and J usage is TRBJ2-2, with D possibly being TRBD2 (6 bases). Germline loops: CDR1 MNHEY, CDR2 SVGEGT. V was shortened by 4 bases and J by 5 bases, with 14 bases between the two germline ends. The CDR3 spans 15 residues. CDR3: CASSSPGARTGELFF. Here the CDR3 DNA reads TGTGCCAGCAGTTCTCCGGGAGCGCGGACCGGGGAGCTGTTTTTT.

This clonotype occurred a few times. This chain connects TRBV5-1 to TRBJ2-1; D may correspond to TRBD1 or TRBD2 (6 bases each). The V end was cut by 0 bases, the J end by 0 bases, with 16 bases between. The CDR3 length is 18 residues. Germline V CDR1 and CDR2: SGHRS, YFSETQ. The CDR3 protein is CASSLGRGSGSSYNEQFF. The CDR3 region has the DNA TGCGCCAGCAGCTTGGGCAGGGGCTCCGGGAGCTCCTACAATGAGCAGTTCTTC.

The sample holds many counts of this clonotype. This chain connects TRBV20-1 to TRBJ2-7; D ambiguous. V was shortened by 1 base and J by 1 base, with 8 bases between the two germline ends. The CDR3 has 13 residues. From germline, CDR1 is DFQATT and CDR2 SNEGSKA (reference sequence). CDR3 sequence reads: CSARAASSYEQYF. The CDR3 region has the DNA TGCAGTGCTAGAGCGGCCAGTTCCTACGAGCAGTACTTC.

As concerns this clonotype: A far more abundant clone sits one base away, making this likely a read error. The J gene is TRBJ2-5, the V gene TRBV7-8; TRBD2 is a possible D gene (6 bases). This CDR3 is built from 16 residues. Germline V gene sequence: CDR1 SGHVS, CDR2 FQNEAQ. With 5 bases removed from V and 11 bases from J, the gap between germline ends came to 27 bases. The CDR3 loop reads CASSPYSGASYNEQYF. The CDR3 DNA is TGTGCCAGCAGCCCGTATAGCGGTGCTTCCTACAATGAGCAGTACTTC.

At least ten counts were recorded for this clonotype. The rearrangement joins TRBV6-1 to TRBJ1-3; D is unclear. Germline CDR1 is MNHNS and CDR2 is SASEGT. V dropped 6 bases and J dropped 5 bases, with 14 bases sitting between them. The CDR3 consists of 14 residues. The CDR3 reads CASSDAVNRNTIYF. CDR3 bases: TGTGCCAGCAGCGACGCCGTAAATCGAAACACCATATATTTT.

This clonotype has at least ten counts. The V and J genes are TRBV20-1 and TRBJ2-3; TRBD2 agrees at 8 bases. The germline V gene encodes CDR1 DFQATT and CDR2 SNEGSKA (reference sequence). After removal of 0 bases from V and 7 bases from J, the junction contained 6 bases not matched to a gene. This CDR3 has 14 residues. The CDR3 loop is CSARDPGLGYTQYF. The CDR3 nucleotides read TGCAGTGCTAGAGACCCGGGACTAGGTTATACGCAGTATTTT.

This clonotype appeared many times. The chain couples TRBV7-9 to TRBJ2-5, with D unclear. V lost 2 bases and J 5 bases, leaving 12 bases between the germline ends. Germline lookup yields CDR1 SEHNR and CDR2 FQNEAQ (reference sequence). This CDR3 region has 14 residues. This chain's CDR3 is CASSLMGQSETQYF. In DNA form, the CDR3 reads TGTGCCAGCAGCTTAATGGGCCAAAGCGAGACCCAGTACTTC.

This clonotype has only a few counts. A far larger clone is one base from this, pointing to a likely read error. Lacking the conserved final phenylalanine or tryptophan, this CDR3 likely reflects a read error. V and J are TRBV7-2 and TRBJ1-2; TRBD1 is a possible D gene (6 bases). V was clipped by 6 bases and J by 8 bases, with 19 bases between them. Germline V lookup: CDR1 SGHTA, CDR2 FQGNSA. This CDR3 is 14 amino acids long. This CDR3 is CASSYPTGGRGYTL. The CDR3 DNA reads TGTGCCAGCAGTTACCCAACCGGGGGCAGGGGCTACACCCTC.